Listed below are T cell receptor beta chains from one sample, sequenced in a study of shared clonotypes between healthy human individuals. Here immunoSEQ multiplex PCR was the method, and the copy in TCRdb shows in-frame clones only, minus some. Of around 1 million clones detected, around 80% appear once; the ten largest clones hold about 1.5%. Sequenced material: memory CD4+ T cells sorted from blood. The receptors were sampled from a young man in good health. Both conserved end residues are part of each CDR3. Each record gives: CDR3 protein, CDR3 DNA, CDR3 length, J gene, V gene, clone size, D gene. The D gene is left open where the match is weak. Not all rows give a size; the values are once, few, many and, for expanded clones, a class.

CDR3: CASSSWEGYTF
DNA: TGTGCCAGCAGCTCTTGGGAGGGCTACACCTTC
length: 11
J: TRBJ1-2
V: TRBV5-4
size: NA
D: NA

CDR3: CASSLWGFTDTQYF
DNA: TGTGCCAGCAGCTTGTGGGGATTCACAGATACGCAGTATTTT
length: 14
J: TRBJ2-3
V: TRBV5-4
size: NA
D: NA

CDR3: CASSKTGTGTRLSYEQYF
DNA: TGTGCCAGCAGCAAGACCGGGACAGGGACGCGCTTATCCTACGAGCAGTACTTC
length: 18
J: TRBJ2-7
V: TRBV7-2
size: NA
D: TRBD1

CDR3: CASSLGAGLTDTQYF
DNA: TGTGCCAGCAGCTTAGGGGCAGGGCTGACAGATACGCAGTATTTT
length: 15
J: TRBJ2-3
V: TRBV11-3
size: NA
D: NA

CDR3: CASSLASGRAKGEKQFF
DNA: TGTGCCAGCAGCTTGGCCAGCGGGAGGGCCAAAGGAGAAAAGCAGTTCTTC
length: 17
J: TRBJ2-1
V: TRBV5-4
size: few
D: TRBD2

CDR3: CASSSDTSGRGTEAFF
DNA: TGTGCCAGCAGCTCGGATACGAGCGGGCGGGGGACTGAAGCTTTCTTT
length: 16
J: TRBJ1-1
V: TRBV11-2
size: NA
D: NA

CDR3: CASSHSRVRGNEQFF
DNA: TGTGCCAGCAGCCATTCCAGGGTTAGGGGGAATGAGCAGTTCTTC
length: 15
J: TRBJ2-1
V: TRBV2
size: NA
D: NA

CDR3: CASSLRAGVETQYF
DNA: TGTGCCAGCAGCTTGAGGGCGGGGGTAGAGACCCAGTACTTC
length: 14
J: TRBJ2-5
V: TRBV7-6
size: NA
D: TRBD2

CDR3: CASSQLSGTGGGSPLHF
DNA: TGTGCCAGCAGCCAACTCTCTGGGACAGGGGGCGGCTCACCCCTCCACTTT
length: 17
J: TRBJ1-6
V: TRBV4-2
size: NA
D: TRBD1

CDR3: CASSLRQGVEKLFF
DNA: TGTGCCAGCAGCCTCCGACAGGGGGTGGAAAAACTGTTTTTT
length: 14
J: TRBJ1-4
V: TRBV28
size: NA
D: TRBD1